This entry concerns a single T cell receptor beta chain. The antigen remains unidentified. TCRbeta libraries were built with three rounds of nested PCR, modified from ARM-PCR. TCRdb independently ran MiXCR on the multiplex PCR reads; one entry per CDR3 protein. The data contain under 150,000 distinct CDR3 sequences, approximately 70% of them singletons. This entry belongs to a study of tumor and adjacent non-tumor tissue in lung cancer. Study conclusions and caveats: Tumor repertoires had a smaller top 100 clone share than normal lung.

Per germline, CDR1 MGHDK and CDR2 SYGVNS. This CDR3 has 14 amino acids. The V and J ends lost 4 bases and 1 base respectively, with 10 bases between them. RNA was extracted from bulk tissue without any cell sorting. The chain employs TRBV25-1 and TRBJ2-5; the D is unclear. Sequencing was performed on lung tumor tissue. The sequence was collected from a man aged 55 to 70 with small cell lung cancer. CDR3 nucleotide sequence: TGTGCCAGCAGTGTGGCCCGGGTCCAAGAGACCCAGTACTTC. It is translated as CASSVARVQETQYF. The full variable domain, its missing parts supplied by reference TRBV25-1 and TRBJ2-5, is EADIYQTPRYLVIGTGKKITLECSQTMGHDKMYWYQQDPGMELHLIHYSYGVNSTEKGDLSSESTVSRIRTEHFPLTLESARPSHTSQYLCASSVARVQETQYFGPGTRLLVL.